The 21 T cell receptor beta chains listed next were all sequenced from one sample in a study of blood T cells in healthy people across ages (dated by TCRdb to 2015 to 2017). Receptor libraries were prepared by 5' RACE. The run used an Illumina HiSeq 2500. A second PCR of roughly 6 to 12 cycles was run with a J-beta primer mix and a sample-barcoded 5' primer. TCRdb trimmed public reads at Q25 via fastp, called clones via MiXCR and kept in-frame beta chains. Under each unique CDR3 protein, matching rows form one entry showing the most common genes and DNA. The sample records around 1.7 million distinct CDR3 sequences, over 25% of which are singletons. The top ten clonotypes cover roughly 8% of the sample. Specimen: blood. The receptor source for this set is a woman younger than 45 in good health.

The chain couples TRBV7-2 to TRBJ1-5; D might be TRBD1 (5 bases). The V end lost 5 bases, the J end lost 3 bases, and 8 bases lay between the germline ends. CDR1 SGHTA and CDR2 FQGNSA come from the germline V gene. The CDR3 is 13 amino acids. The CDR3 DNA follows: TGTGCCAGCAGCCGGACATACAATCAGCCCCAGCATTTT. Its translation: CASSRTYNQPQHF.

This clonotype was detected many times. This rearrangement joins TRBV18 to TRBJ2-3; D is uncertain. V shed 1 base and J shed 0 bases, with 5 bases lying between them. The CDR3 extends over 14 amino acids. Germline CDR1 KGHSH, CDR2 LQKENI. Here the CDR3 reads CASSPRASTDTQYF. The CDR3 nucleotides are TGTGCCAGCTCACCACGGGCTAGCACAGATACGCAGTATTTT.

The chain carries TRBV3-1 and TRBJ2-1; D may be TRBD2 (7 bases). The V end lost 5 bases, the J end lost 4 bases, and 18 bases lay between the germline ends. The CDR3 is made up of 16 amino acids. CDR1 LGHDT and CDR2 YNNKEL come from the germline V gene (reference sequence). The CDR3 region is CASSRGGGPLYNEQFF. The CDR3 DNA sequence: TGTGCCAGCAGCAGGGGGGGGGGACCGCTTTACAATGAGCAGTTCTTC.

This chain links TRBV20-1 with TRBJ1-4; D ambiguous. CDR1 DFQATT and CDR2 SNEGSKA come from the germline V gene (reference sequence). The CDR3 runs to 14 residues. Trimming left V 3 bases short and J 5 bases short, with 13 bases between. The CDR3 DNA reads TGCAGTGCTAGCAAATCGCGGCAGAATGAAAAACTGTTTTTT. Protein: CSASKSRQNEKLFF.

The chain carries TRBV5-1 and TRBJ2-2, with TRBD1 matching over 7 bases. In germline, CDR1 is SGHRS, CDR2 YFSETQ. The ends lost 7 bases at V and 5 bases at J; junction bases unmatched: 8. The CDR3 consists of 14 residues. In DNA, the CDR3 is TGCGCCAGCTCACAGGGGACGGAAACCGGGGAGCTGTTTTTT. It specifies CASSQGTETGELFF. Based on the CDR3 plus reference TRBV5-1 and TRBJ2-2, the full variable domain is KAGVTQTPRYLIKTRGQQVTLSCSPISGHRSVSWYQQTPGQGLQFLFEYFSETQRNKGNFPGRFSGRQFSNSRSEMNVSTLELGDSALYLCASSQGTETGELFFGEGSRLTVL.

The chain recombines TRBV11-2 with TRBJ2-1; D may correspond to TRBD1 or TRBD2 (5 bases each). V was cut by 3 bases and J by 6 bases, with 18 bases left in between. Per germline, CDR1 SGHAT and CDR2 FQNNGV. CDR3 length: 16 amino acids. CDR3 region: CASSFRDGLTGNEQFF. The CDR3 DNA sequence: TGTGCCAGCAGCTTTAGGGACGGGTTAACTGGCAATGAGCAGTTCTTC.

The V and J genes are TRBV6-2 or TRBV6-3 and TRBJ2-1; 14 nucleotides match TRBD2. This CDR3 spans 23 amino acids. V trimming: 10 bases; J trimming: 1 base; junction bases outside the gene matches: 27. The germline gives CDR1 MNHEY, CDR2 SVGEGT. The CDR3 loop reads CATWVGPPGLAGDRGVSYNEQFF. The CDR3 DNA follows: TGTGCCACGTGGGTAGGGCCCCCGGGACTAGCGGGAGATAGGGGGGTTTCCTACAATGAGCAGTTCTTC.

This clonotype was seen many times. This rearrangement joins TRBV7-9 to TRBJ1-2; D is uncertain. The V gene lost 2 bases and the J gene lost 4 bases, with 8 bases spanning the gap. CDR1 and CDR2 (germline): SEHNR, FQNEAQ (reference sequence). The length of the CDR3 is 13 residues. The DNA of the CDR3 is TGTGCCAGCAGCTTATTAGGCGGCTATGGCTACACCTTC. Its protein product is CASSLLGGYGYTF.

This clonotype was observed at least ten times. CDR3 in DNA: TGCGCCAGCAGTTCCACAGGACCTAACTACGAGCAGTACTTC. Translating gives CASSSTGPNYEQYF. V and J are TRBV5-1 and TRBJ2-7, with D maybe TRBD1 (5 bases). Germline lookup yields CDR1 SGHRS and CDR2 YFSETQ. CDR3 size: 14 residues. V was clipped by 5 bases and J by 3 bases, with 15 bases between them.

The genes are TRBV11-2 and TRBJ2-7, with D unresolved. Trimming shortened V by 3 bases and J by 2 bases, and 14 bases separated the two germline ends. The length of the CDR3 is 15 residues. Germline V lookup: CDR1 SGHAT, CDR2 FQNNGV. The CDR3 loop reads CASSLSVLAPYEQYF. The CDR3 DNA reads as TGTGCCAGCAGCTTGTCGGTATTAGCCCCCTACGAGCAGTACTTC. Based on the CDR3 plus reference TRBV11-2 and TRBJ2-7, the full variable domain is EAGVAQSPRYKIIEKRQSVAFWCNPISGHATLYWYQQILGQGPKLLIQFQNNGVVDDSQLPKDRFSAERLKGVDSTLKIQPAKLEDSAVYLCASSLSVLAPYEQYFGPGTRLTVT.

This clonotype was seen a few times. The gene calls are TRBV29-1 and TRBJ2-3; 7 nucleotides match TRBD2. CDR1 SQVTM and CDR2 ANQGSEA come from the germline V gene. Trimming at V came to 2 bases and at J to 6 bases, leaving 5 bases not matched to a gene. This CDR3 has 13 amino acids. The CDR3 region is CSVETGGEDTQYF. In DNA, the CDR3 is TGCAGCGTTGAAACGGGGGGTGAGGATACGCAGTATTTT.

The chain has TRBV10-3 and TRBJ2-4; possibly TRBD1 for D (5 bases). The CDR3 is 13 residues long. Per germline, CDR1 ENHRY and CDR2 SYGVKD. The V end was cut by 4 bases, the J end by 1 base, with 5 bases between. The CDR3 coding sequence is TGTGCCATCAGTGCAGGGGCCAAAAACATTCAGTACTTC. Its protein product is CAISAGAKNIQYF.

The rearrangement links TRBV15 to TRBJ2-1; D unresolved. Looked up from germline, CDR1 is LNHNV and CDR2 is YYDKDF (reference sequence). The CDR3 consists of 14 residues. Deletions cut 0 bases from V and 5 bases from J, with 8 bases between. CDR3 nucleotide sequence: TGTGCCACCAGCAGAGACTGGGCAAACAATGAGCAGTTCTTC. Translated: CATSRDWANNEQFF.

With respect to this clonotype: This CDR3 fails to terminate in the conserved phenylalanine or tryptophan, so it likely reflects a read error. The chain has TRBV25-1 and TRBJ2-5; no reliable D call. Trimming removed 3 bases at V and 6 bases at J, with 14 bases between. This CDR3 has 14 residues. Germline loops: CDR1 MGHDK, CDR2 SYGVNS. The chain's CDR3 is CASSDRWGGKTQYS. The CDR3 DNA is TGTGCCAGCAGTGACCGTTGGGGTGGGAAGACCCAGTACTCC.

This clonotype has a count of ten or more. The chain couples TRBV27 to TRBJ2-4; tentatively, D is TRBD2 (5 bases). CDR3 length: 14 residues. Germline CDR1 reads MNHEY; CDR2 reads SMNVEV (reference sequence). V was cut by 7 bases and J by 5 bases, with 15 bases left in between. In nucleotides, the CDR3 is TGTGCCAGCACCTGGACCGGAGGTCAAAACATTCAGTACTTC. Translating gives CASTWTGGQNIQYF.

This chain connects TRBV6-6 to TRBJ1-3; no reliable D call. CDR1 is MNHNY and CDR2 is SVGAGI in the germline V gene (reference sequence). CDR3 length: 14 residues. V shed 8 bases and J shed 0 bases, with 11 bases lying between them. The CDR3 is CASFTELSGNTIYF. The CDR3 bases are TGTGCCAGCTTTACCGAGCTCTCTGGAAACACCATATATTTT.

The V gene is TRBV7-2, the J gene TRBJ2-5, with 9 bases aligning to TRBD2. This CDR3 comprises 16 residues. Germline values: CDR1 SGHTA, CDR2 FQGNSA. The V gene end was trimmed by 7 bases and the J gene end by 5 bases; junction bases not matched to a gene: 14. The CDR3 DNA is TGTGCCAGCACCCACCGTTTGGCGGGAGGGGCGGAGACCCAGTACTTC. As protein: CASTHRLAGGAETQYF.

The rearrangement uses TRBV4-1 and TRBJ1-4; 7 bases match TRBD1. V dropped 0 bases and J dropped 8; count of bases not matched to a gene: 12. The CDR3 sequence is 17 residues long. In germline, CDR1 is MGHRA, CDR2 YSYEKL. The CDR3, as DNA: TGCGCCAGCAGCCAAGACGAAACGGAGGGGGCCGAGGAAAAACTGTTTTTT. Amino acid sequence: CASSQDETEGAEEKLFF.

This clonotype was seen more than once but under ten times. The DNA for the CDR3 is TGTGCCAGCAGCCCGTCCTGGGGGCGGGGGGTACTTCAAGAGACCCAGTACTTC. This gives the protein CASSPSWGRGVLQETQYF. The chain combines TRBV7-2 with TRBJ2-5; 8 bases match TRBD2. J gave up 2 bases and V 5 bases, and 16 bases lay outside the gene matches. The CDR3 runs to 18 residues. The germline V gene has CDR1 SGHTA and CDR2 FQGNSA.

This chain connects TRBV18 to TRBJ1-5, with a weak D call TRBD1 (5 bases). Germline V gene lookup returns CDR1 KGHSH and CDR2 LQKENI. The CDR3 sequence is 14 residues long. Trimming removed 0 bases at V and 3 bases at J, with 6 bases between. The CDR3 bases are TGTGCCAGCTCACCACCGGGGGTCAATCAGCCCCAGCATTTT. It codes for CASSPPGVNQPQHF.

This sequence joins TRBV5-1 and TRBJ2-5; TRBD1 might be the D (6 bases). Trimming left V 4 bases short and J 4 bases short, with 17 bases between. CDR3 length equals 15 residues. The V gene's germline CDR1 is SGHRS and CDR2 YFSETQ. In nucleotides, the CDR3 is TGCGCCAGCAGCAGGGGACAAGGGGGAACAGAGACCCAGTACTTC. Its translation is CASSRGQGGTETQYF.